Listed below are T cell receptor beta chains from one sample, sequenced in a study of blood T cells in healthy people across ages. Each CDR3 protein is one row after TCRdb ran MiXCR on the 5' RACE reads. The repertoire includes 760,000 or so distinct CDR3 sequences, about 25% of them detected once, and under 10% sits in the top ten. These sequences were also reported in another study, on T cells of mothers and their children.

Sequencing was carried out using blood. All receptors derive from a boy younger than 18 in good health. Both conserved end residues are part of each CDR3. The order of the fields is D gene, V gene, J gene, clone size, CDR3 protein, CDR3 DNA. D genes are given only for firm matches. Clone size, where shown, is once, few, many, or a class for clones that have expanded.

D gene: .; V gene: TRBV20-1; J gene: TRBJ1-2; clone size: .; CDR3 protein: CSAPRGNYGYTF; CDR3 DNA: TGCAGTGCTCCTAGGGGGAACTATGGCTACACCTTC
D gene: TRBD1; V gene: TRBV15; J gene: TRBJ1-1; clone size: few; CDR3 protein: CATSRFTGGGLNTEAFF; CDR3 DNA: TGTGCCACCAGCAGATTTACAGGGGGGGGGTTGAACACTGAAGCTTTCTTT
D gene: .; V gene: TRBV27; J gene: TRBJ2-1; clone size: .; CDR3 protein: CASSPRTNEQFF; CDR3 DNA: TGTGCCAGCAGTCCCCGTACCAATGAGCAGTTCTTC
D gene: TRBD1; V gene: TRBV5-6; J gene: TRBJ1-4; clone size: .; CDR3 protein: CASSLTGGESEKLFF; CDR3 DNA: TGTGCCAGCAGCTTGACAGGGGGCGAGAGTGAAAAACTGTTTTTT
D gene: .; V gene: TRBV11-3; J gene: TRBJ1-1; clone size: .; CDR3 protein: CASSLGVRTLNTEAFF; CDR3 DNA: TGTGCCAGCAGCTTAGGAGTCCGGACCCTGAACACTGAAGCTTTCTTT
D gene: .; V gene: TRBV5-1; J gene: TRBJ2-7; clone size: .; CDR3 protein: CASSPSRTVSYEQYF; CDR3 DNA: TGCGCCAGCTCCCCCTCAAGGACAGTTTCCTACGAGCAGTACTTC
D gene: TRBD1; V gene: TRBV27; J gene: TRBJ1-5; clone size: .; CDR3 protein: CASSLEGQGNQPQHF; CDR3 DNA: TGTGCCAGCAGTCTGGAGGGACAGGGCAATCAGCCCCAGCATTTT
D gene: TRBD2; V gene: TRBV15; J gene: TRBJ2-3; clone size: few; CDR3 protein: CATSRSKTSGETDTQYF; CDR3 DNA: TGTGCCACCAGCAGATCTAAGACTAGCGGGGAAACAGATACGCAGTATTTT
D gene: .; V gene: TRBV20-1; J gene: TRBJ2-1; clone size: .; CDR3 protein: CSARRGASREQFF; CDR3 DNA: TGCAGTGCTAGACGGGGGGCGTCAAGGGAGCAGTTCTTC
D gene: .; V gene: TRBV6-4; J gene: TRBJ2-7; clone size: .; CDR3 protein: CASSDSMVEDIPYEQYF; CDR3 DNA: TGTGCCAGCAGTGACTCGATGGTAGAGGACATACCCTACGAGCAGTACTTC